Each of the 32 T cell receptor beta chains below was sequenced from the same sample in a study of T cell responses to AZD1222 COVID-19 vaccine. TCRdb's table, derived via immunoSEQ multiplex PCR, lists solely in-frame clones and lacks some. This sample has more than 110,000 clones, with over 85% found just once. The source material was peripheral blood, sampled on day 0 of AZD1222 vaccination. Every receptor here comes from an adult in good health.

The chain employs TRBV6-5 and TRBJ1-5, with TRBD1 as a possible D gene (5 bases). This CDR3 contains 14 residues. Germline assignment: CDR1 MNHEY and CDR2 SVGAGI. The V gene lost 6 bases and the J gene lost 2 bases, with 11 bases spanning the gap. The CDR3 spells CASRIQVGNQPQHF. CDR3 coding DNA: TGTGCCAGCAGGATACAGGTGGGCAATCAGCCCCAGCATTTT.

The CDR3 bases are TGCAGCGTTGGCAGGGGGGTCTCCGATGAGCAGTTCTTC. This gives the protein CSVGRGVSDEQFF. This sequence joins TRBV29-1 and TRBJ2-1; weak D call: TRBD1 (7 bases). Trimming took off 4 bases at V and 8 bases at J, with 15 bases between the two ends. This CDR3 region has 13 residues. Looked up from germline, CDR1 is SQVTM and CDR2 is ANQGSEA.

This clone showed up just once. The same CDR3 is also encoded by other DNA sequences in this sample. The gene calls are TRBV28 and TRBJ1-1; tentatively, D is TRBD1 (6 bases). Trimming pared 5 bases from V and 0 bases from J, leaving 10 bases between. CDR1 and CDR2 from the germline V gene are MDHEN and SYDVKM. CDR3 length: 14 residues. The CDR3 reads CASSSGQMNTEAFF. CDR3 nucleotides: TGTGCCAGCAGTAGTGGACAGATGAACACTGAAGCTTTCTTT.

With respect to this clone: A read error may account for a junction end that differs from germline. The chain joins TRBV7-7 to TRBJ2-7; a weak D match, TRBD1 (5 bases). The CDR3 consists of 14 residues. Germline lookup yields CDR1 SSHAT and CDR2 FNYEAQ (reference sequence). CDR3 loop: CASSLDSFSYEQYF. DNA for the CDR3: TGTGCTAGCAGCTTAGACAGCTTCTCCTACGAGCAGTACTTC.

The V call is TRBV28, the J call TRBJ2-7, with D possibly matching TRBD1 (8 bases). CDR1 is MDHEN, CDR2 SYDVKM, per germline. V shed 10 bases and J shed 10 bases, with 26 bases lying between them. This CDR3 spans 14 amino acids. CDR3 in DNA: TGTGCCACCTGGGAGGGGACAGGCGCAATGGATCAGTACTTC. Amino acids: CATWEGTGAMDQYF.

The CDR3 is CASSENRGRDSPLHF. The CDR3 coding sequence is TGCGCCAGCAGCGAGAACAGGGGGCGAGATTCACCCCTCCACTTT. The chain joins TRBV10-2 to TRBJ1-6, with 9 bases matching TRBD1. The length of the CDR3 is 15 residues. V gave up 6 bases and J gave up 8 bases; unmatched junction bases: 8. Germline CDR1 WSHSY, CDR2 SAAADI.

V and J are TRBV6-1 and TRBJ1-2; D not certain. The CDR3 sequence is 16 residues long. Trimming stripped 2 bases from V and 0 bases from J, with 13 bases between. The germline V gene has CDR1 MNHNS and CDR2 SASEGT. The CDR3, as DNA: TGTGCCAGCAGTGAACTTTTTAGGCGAACTAACTATGGCTACACCTTC. Its translation is CASSELFRRTNYGYTF.

The V and J genes are TRBV19 and TRBJ2-5, with D possibly called TRBD1 or TRBD2 (6 bases each). Germline CDR1 reads LNHDA; CDR2 reads SQIVND (reference sequence). This CDR3 is built from 14 residues. Trimming pared 7 bases from V and 1 base from J, leaving 13 bases between. The chain's CDR3 is CASNGRGGQETQYF. CDR3 nucleotides: TGTGCCAGTAATGGCAGGGGAGGCCAAGAGACCCAGTACTTC.

The chain carries TRBV28 and TRBJ1-4; D is possibly TRBD1 (5 bases). The CDR3 spans 16 residues. The ends were cut back, 6 bases at V and 4 bases at J, with 18 bases in the middle. Germline assignment: CDR1 MDHEN and CDR2 SYDVKM. This CDR3 reads CASSTRGTGDNEKLFF. DNA of the CDR3: TGTGCCAGCAGCACACGGGGAACAGGAGATAATGAAAAACTGTTTTTT.

V and J are TRBV28 and TRBJ1-3; D gene unclear. V was clipped by 3 bases and J by 4 bases, with 10 bases between them. The CDR3 sequence is 14 residues long. Germline V gene lookup returns CDR1 MDHEN and CDR2 SYDVKM. DNA of the CDR3: TGTGCCAGCAGTTTGCCGGCCAGAGGAAACACCATATATTTT. This encodes CASSLPARGNTIYF.

The chain joins TRBV10-2 to TRBJ2-3; TRBD2 agrees at 9 bases. The CDR3 covers 15 residues. J was trimmed by 4 bases and V by 7 bases; bases with no gene match: 9. Germline loops: CDR1 WSHSY, CDR2 SAAADI. The CDR3 DNA is TGCGCCAGCATTTCTGCAGCGGGAGGAGCAGATACGCAGTATTTT. Translating it yields CASISAAGGADTQYF.

The chain combines TRBV10-1 with TRBJ2-3; no clear D. The CDR3 has 13 amino acids. The V and J ends lost 3 bases and 1 base respectively, with 5 bases between them. Germline loops: CDR1 WNHNN, CDR2 SYGVQD (reference sequence). DNA of the CDR3: TGCGCCAGCAGTGAAGGCGGCACAGATACGCAGTATTTT. It specifies CASSEGGTDTQYF.

The J gene is TRBJ2-1, the V gene TRBV6-6, with D possibly called TRBD1 or TRBD2 (5 bases each). Per germline, CDR1 MNHNY and CDR2 SVGAGI (reference sequence). CDR3 size: 16 residues. Trimming left V 6 bases short and J 7 bases short, with 22 bases between. CDR3 residues: CASSGVGTNYWNEQFF. The CDR3 coding sequence is TGTGCCAGCAGCGGCGTGGGGACGAACTACTGGAATGAGCAGTTCTTC.

The chain is built from TRBV6-4 and TRBJ1-4; D gene ambiguous. CDR3 length: 15 residues. CDR1 is MRHNA and CDR2 is SNTAGT in the germline V gene. Trimming stripped 3 bases from V and 1 base from J, with 9 bases between. Written as DNA, the CDR3 is TGTGCCAGCAGTGAGATGTACGGAACTAATGAAAAACTGTTTTTT. Its translation: CASSEMYGTNEKLFF.

V is TRBV7-9 and J is TRBJ2-2, with D perhaps being TRBD1 or TRBD2 (5 bases each). This CDR3 region has 14 residues. Germline V gene lookup returns CDR1 SEHNR and CDR2 FQNEAQ (reference sequence). Trimming left V 5 bases short and J 7 bases short, with 14 bases between. The CDR3 reads CASSGLGPLGELFF. The CDR3 DNA reads as TGTGCCAGCAGCGGGTTGGGACCTCTCGGGGAGCTGTTTTTT.

This chain uses TRBV6-5 with TRBJ1-2; 10 nucleotides agree with TRBD1. Germline values: CDR1 MNHEY, CDR2 SVGAGI. Trimming cost V 7 bases and J 8 bases; bases outside gene matches: 10. The CDR3 covers 14 residues. CDR3 DNA: TGTGCCAGCACCAAGGGACAGGGGTGGGGCGGCTACACCTTC. Protein: CASTKGQGWGGYTF.

This clone appeared a single time. The rearrangement links TRBV11-2 to TRBJ1-2; possibly TRBD1 for D (6 bases). The V and J ends lost 5 bases and 8 bases respectively, with 15 bases between them. The CDR3 is made up of 13 amino acids. Germline CDR1 reads SGHAT; CDR2 reads FQNNGV. The CDR3 DNA follows: TGTGCCAGCAGCCCCCCAGGGGTACGGGGCTACACCTTC. Amino acid sequence: CASSPPGVRGYTF.

This chain uses TRBV5-1 with TRBJ2-2, with 9 positions matching TRBD2. V shed 5 bases, J shed 5 bases, and the junction held 4 bases outside the gene matches. The CDR3 runs 14 residues. CDR1 is SGHRS, CDR2 YFSETQ, per germline. CDR3 loop: CASRGTSQTGELFF. In DNA, the CDR3 is TGCGCCAGCAGGGGGACTAGCCAGACCGGGGAGCTGTTTTTT.

This clone was found once. The rearrangement joins TRBV19 to TRBJ1-5; D ambiguous. CDR1 LNHDA and CDR2 SQIVND come from the germline V gene (reference sequence). This CDR3 contains 21 residues. V dropped 5 bases and J dropped 2 bases, with 31 bases sitting between them. In DNA form, the CDR3 reads TGTGCCAGTAGTGCGCGCAAGTCAGGAAGATCTGAGAATCTACGCAATCAGCCCCAGCATTTT. This codes for CASSARKSGRSENLRNQPQHF.

The chain combines TRBV7-9 with TRBJ1-2; no definite D call. The V and J ends lost 5 bases and 0 bases respectively, with 13 bases between them. CDR3 length: 15 residues. Germline assignment: CDR1 SEHNR and CDR2 FQNEAQ (reference sequence). In DNA form, the CDR3 reads TGTGCCAGCAGCCGGTACGGAAGATCTAACTATGGCTACACCTTC. Translation gives CASSRYGRSNYGYTF.

This clone occurred once. J is TRBJ2-1 and V is TRBV29-1; 14 bases match TRBD2. From germline, CDR1 is SQVTM and CDR2 ANQGSEA. This CDR3 has 14 residues. The trim removed 3 bases at V and 8 bases at J, leaving 3 bases unmatched. DNA for the CDR3: TGCAGCGTTGATGGACTAGCGGGAGGCCATGAGCAGTTCTTC. Its protein product is CSVDGLAGGHEQFF.

The chain links TRBV6-1 to TRBJ2-7; no clear D. Germline CDR1 reads MNHNS; CDR2 reads SASEGT. V was cut by 1 base and J by 6 bases, with 16 bases left in between. This CDR3 spans 15 amino acids. CDR3: CASSEGVGQYSEQYF. CDR3 nucleotides: TGTGCCAGCAGTGAAGGAGTGGGCCAGTATAGCGAGCAGTACTTC.

V is TRBV20-1 and J is TRBJ1-2; D is undetermined. This CDR3 has 9 residues. Germline V lookup: CDR1 DFQATT, CDR2 SNEGSKA (reference sequence). V lost 6 bases, J lost 4 bases, and 3 bases lay in between. The CDR3 DNA follows: TGCAGTGCAGGCTATGGCTACACCTTC. The encoded protein is CSAGYGYTF.

The chain uses TRBV19 and TRBJ1-5; 7 nucleotides agree with TRBD1. CDR1 and CDR2 (germline): LNHDA, SQIVND (reference sequence). This CDR3 spans 16 amino acids. Trimming at V came to 0 bases and at J to 9 bases, leaving 11 bases not matched to a gene. Here the CDR3 reads CASSIDFWTGPRPQHF. The CDR3 nucleotides are TGTGCCAGTAGTATAGATTTTTGGACAGGCCCACGGCCCCAGCATTTT.

This rearrangement joins TRBV19 to TRBJ2-1; D ambiguous. Trimming cost V 3 bases and J 9 bases, with 12 bases left between them. CDR3 length: 13 residues. Per germline, CDR1 LNHDA and CDR2 SQIVND (reference sequence). CDR3 sequence reads: CASSMTGTSEQFF. The CDR3 nucleotides read TGTGCCAGTAGTATGACTGGTACTTCTGAGCAGTTCTTC.

This rearrangement joins TRBV28 to TRBJ2-7; 9 bases map to TRBD1. Germline V gene lookup returns CDR1 MDHEN and CDR2 SYDVKM. V was clipped by 1 base and J by 7 bases; unmatched bases: 5. The CDR3 length is 14 residues. The CDR3 DNA reads TGTGCCAGCAGTTTATCGACAGGGGGGTGGGAGCAGTACTTC. Its translation: CASSLSTGGWEQYF.

In its sample, this clone was seen once. The rearrangement uses TRBV5-4 and TRBJ2-3; D possibly matches TRBD1 or TRBD2 (5 bases each). Germline lookup yields CDR1 SGHNT and CDR2 YYREEE (reference sequence). Trimming took 1 base from V and 1 from J, leaving 10 bases between them. The length of the CDR3 is 15 residues. The CDR3: CASSLQLGGTDTQYF. The CDR3 DNA reads TGTGCCAGCAGCTTGCAACTAGGGGGCACAGATACGCAGTATTTT. The variable domain in full, completed from reference TRBV5-4 and TRBJ2-3, reads ETGVTQSPTHLIKTRGQQVTLRCSSQSGHNTVSWYQQALGQGPQFIFQYYREEENGRGNFPPRFSGLQFPNYSSELNVNALELDDSALYLCASSLQLGGTDTQYFGPGTRLTVL.

The chain carries TRBV7-2 and TRBJ1-1; the D is unclear. V lost 0 bases and J 0 bases, leaving 8 bases between the germline ends. The length of the CDR3 is 15 residues. Germline V gene lookup returns CDR1 SGHTA and CDR2 FQGNSA. The CDR3 region has the DNA TGTGCCAGCAGCTTAGCGGTGGCGATGAACACTGAAGCTTTCTTT. As protein: CASSLAVAMNTEAFF.

The chain carries TRBV7-9 and TRBJ1-2; no firm D call. Germline V gives CDR1 SEHNR, CDR2 FQNEAQ (reference sequence). Deletions cut 5 bases from V and 7 bases from J, with 11 bases between. CDR3 length: 12 amino acids. As DNA, the CDR3 is TGTGCCAGCAGCAAGGGCGGGGTTGGCTACACCTTC. The encoded protein is CASSKGGVGYTF.

The CDR3 DNA reads TGCAGCGTTGTTTGGACAGGGTATGAGCAGTTCTTC. This sequence encodes CSVVWTGYEQFF. The rearrangement links TRBV29-1 to TRBJ2-1, with TRBD1 identical over 8 bases. The CDR3 spans 12 residues. V shed 4 bases and J 8 bases; nucleotides not matched to a gene: 4. CDR1 is SQVTM, CDR2 ANQGSEA, per germline.

J is TRBJ1-6 and V is TRBV15; 8 bases line up with TRBD1. Germline V lookup: CDR1 LNHNV, CDR2 YYDKDF (reference sequence). The CDR3 sequence is 15 residues long. V was clipped by 1 base and J by 9 bases; unmatched bases: 5. The CDR3 sequence is CATSRGGQGTSPLHF. CDR3 coding DNA: TGTGCCACCAGCAGAGGTGGACAGGGCACTTCACCCCTCCACTTT.

The chain has TRBV19 and TRBJ1-1; maybe TRBD1 (5 bases). The CDR3 has 12 amino acids. V lost 3 bases and J lost 4, with 6 bases in between. Germline V gene data show CDR1 as LNHDA and CDR2 as SQIVND (reference sequence). CDR3 bases: TGTGCCAGTAGTATCGGGGCCACTGAAGCTTTCTTT. It is translated as CASSIGATEAFF.